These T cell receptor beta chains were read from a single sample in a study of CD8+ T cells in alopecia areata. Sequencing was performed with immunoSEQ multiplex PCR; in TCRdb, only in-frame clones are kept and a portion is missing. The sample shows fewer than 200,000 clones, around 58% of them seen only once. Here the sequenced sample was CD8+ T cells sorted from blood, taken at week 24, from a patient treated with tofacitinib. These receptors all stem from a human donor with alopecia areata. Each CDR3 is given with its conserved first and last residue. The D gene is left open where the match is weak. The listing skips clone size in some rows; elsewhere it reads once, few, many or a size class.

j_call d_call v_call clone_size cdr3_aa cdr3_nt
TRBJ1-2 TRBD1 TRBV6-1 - CASSEAPWDREIYGYTF TGTGCCAGCAGTGAAGCCCCCTGGGACAGGGAGATCTATGGCTACACCTTC
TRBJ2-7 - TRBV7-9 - CASSRRDSYEQYF TGTGCCAGCAGCCGTCGAGACTCCTACGAGCAGTACTTC
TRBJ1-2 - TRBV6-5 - CASSYMGTAYYGYTF TGTGCCAGCAGTTACATGGGGACCGCGTACTATGGCTACACCTTC
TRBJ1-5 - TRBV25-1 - CASSEFGQLRPQHF TGTGCCAGCAGTGAGTTTGGCCAGCTAAGGCCCCAGCATTTT
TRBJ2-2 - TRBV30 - CAWSVRVINTGELFF TGTGCCTGGAGTGTACGTGTCATAAACACCGGGGAGCTGTTTTTT
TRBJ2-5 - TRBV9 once CASSDRDPQETQYF TGTGCCAGCAGCGACCGGGATCCTCAAGAGACCCAGTACTTC
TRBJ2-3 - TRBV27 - CASSLGQNTDTQYF TGTGCCAGCAGTCTAGGACAAAACACAGATACGCAGTATTTT
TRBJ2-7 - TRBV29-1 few CSVGSDGQTSYEQYF TGCAGCGTGGGCTCGGATGGACAGACCTCCTACGAGCAGTACTTC
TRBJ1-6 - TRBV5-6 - CASSFYTDSYNSPLHF TGTGCCAGCAGCTTTTACACTGACTCCTATAATTCACCCCTCCACTTT
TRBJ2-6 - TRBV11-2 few CASSFDFSGANVLTF TGTGCCAGCAGCTTCGATTTTTCCGGGGCCAACGTCCTGACTTTC
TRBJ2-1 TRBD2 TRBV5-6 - CASSLGTSGLDEQFF TGTGCCAGCAGCCTAGGGACTAGCGGGTTGGATGAGCAGTTCTTC
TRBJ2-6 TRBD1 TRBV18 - CASSPRQGTLPGANVLTF TGTGCCAGCTCACCTCGACAGGGGACGTTGCCTGGGGCCAACGTCCTGACTTTC
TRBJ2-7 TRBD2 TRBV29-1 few CSVESSGLYEQYF TGCAGCGTTGAATCTAGCGGGCTCTACGAGCAGTACTTC
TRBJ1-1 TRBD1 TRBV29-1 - CSAETGRVRTEAFF TGCAGCGCCGAGACAGGGAGAGTCAGAACTGAAGCTTTCTTT
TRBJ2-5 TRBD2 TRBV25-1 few CASSYGTRFYF TGTGCCAGCAGTTACGGGACTAGATTTTACTTC
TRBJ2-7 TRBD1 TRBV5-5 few CASSLFGTEYEQYF TGTGCCAGCAGTTTGTTTGGGACAGAATACGAGCAGTACTTC
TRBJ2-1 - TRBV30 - CAWSRGVNNEQFF TGTGCCTGGAGTCGAGGCGTTAACAATGAGCAGTTCTTC
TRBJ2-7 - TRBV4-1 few CASSQANSREQYF TGCGCCAGCAGCCAAGCCAACTCCCGCGAGCAGTACTTC
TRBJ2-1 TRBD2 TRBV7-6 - CASSYGLAGGAEQFF TGTGCCAGCAGCTACGGACTAGCGGGGGGGGCTGAGCAGTTCTTC
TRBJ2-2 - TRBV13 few CASSPEGMTGELFF TGTGCCAGCAGCCCGGAGGGGATGACCGGGGAGCTGTTTTTT
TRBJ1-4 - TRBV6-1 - CASRIALWNEKLFF TGTGCCAGCAGGATCGCGTTATGGAATGAAAAACTGTTTTTT
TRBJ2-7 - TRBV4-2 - CASSQDRGGTYEQYF TGTGCCAGCAGCCAAGATAGGGGTGGGACCTACGAGCAGTACTTC
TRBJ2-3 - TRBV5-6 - CASSPSTDTQYF TGTGCCAGCAGCCCTAGCACAGATACGCAGTATTTT
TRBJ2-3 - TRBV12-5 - CASEGSRTQYF TGTGCCAGCGAGGGATCCAGGACGCAGTATTTT
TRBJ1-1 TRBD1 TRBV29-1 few CSARYGTGGESEAFF TGCAGCGCCCGTTATGGGACAGGGGGCGAATCTGAAGCTTTCTTT
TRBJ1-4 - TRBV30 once CAWSGGQGGEKLFF TGTGCCTGGAGCGGGGGGCAGGGAGGTGAAAAACTGTTTTTT
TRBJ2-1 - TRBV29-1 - CSVNPYNEQFF TGCAGCGTTAACCCCTACAATGAGCAGTTCTTC
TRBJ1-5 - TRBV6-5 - CASSLTTGLPQHF TGTGCCAGCAGTTTAACCACAGGGTTGCCCCAGCATTTT
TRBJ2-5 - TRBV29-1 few CSHPGLQETQYF TGCAGCCACCCAGGACTACAAGAGACCCAGTACTTC
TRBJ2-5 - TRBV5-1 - CASSLGTPQRETQYF TGCGCCAGCAGCTTGGGTACACCCCAAAGGGAGACCCAGTACTTC
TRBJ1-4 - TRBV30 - CAWSVRGRGWGEKLFF TGTGCCTGGAGTGTACGCGGCAGGGGTTGGGGGGAAAAACTGTTTTTT
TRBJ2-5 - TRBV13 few CASSFKGFRKETQYF TGTGCCAGCAGCTTTAAGGGCTTTCGAAAAGAGACCCAGTACTTC
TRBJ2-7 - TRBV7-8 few CASSFSGSEQYF TGTGCCAGCAGCTTTTCAGGGAGCGAGCAGTACTTC
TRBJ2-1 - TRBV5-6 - CASSLAATSYNEQFF TGTGCCAGCAGCTTGGCTGCCACCTCCTACAATGAGCAGTTCTTC
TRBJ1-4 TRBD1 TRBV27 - CASSLSVQGAWEKLFF TGTGCCAGCAGTTTATCGGTTCAGGGGGCATGGGAAAAACTGTTTTTT
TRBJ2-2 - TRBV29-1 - CSVDEDTNTGELFF TGCAGCGTCGACGAGGACACAAACACCGGGGAGCTGTTTTTT
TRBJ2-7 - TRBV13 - CASSPKLGYEQYF TGTGCCAGCAGCCCGAAACTGGGCTACGAGCAGTACTTC
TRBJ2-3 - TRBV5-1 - CASSLAADTQYF TGCGCCAGCAGCTTGGCAGCAGATACGCAGTATTTT
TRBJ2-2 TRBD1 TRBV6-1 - CASSVWKGALNTGELFF TGTGCCAGCAGTGTGTGGAAGGGGGCGCTGAACACCGGGGAGCTGTTTTTT